The T cell receptor beta chain described here comes from a study of T-cell reconstitution after alpha-beta-depleted transplantation in children. Researchers prepared the TCRbeta library using unique molecular identifiers, the study reports. A single record per CDR3 protein comes from TCRdb applying MiXCR to the PCR reads. Of hundreds of thousands of distinct CDR3 sequences listed, approximately 17% are singletons. The germline gives CDR1 DFQATT, CDR2 SNEGSKA (reference sequence). The germline V and J ends were trimmed by 4 bases and 2 bases, with 21 bases remaining between them. The CDR3 has 17 residues.

The clonotype comes from a human donor who donated a stem cell graft to a child with acute myeloid leukemia. This sample comprised PBMCs from the stem cell graft donor, obtained from the stem cell graft. The chain has TRBV20-1 and TRBJ1-5, with D possibly being TRBD1 (6 bases). This CDR3 is CSATQTDDRNGNQPQHF. The CDR3 coding sequence is TGCAGTGCTACCCAGACCGACGACAGGAATGGCAATCAGCCCCAGCATTTT.